The 8 T cell receptor beta chains in this list originate from one sample, sequenced in a study of cytomegalovirus exposure and HLA in healthy donors. TCRdb's table, derived via immunoSEQ multiplex PCR, lists solely in-frame clones and lacks some. Of 250,000 to 300,000 clones listed, 80% to 90% are singletons. The specimen sequenced was PBMCs. These receptors were collected from a woman in her late teens or twenties in good health and CMV-seronegative.

V gene TRBV14 combines with J gene TRBJ1-1; 9 bases align to TRBD1. The germline V gene encodes CDR1 SGHDN and CDR2 FVKESK. CDR3 length equals 15 residues. The trim removed 4 bases at V and 11 bases at J, leaving 14 bases unmatched. For the CDR3, the DNA is TGTGCCAGCAGCCCATTGGCCGGACAGGGGCTTACGGCTTTCTTT. Its translation is CASSPLAGQGLTAFF.

V usage is TRBV11-1 and J usage is TRBJ2-3; a possible D gene is TRBD2 (5 bases). V was pared by 4 bases and J by 3 bases, with 8 bases between. This CDR3 contains 13 residues. Germline CDR1 is SGHAT and CDR2 is FQDESV (reference sequence). Written as DNA, the CDR3 is TGTGCCAGCAGCTCCCAGCGGACAGATACGCAGTATTTT. It yields the protein CASSSQRTDTQYF.

J is TRBJ1-5 and V is TRBV6-5; possibly TRBD1 for D (6 bases). The CDR3 sequence is 16 residues long. V was shortened by 2 bases and J by 5 bases, with 16 bases between the two germline ends. Germline CDR1 is MNHEY and CDR2 is SVGAGI. In nucleotides, the CDR3 is TGTGCCAGCAGTTACAGTGGGAAGGGGGGGGATCAGCCCCAGCATTTT. Residues: CASSYSGKGGDQPQHF.

This sequence joins TRBV2 and TRBJ2-2; 10 bases fit TRBD2. This CDR3 has 15 amino acids. Germline CDR1 and CDR2: SNHLY and FYNNEI. Trimming took 6 bases from V and 2 from J; bases not matched to a gene: 3. The CDR3 DNA follows: TGTGCCAGCAGCCAGCGGGAGGGCAACACCGGGGAGCTGTTTTTT. Amino acid sequence: CASSQREGNTGELFF.

This chain joins TRBV19 and TRBJ2-7, with D perhaps matching TRBD1 (7 bases). This CDR3 has 13 amino acids. CDR1 and CDR2 (germline): LNHDA, SQIVND (reference sequence). V was pared by 7 bases and J by 5 bases, with 15 bases between. CDR3 amino acids: CASTASRGDEQYF. The CDR3 DNA reads as TGTGCCAGTACCGCTAGCAGGGGGGACGAGCAGTACTTC.

This clone was detected once. The CDR3 reads CASRAGTENSPLHF. The CDR3 coding sequence is TGTGCCAGCAGAGCCGGGACAGAGAATTCACCCCTCCACTTT. The chain carries TRBV6-6 and TRBJ1-6; 7 bases are a match to TRBD1. The junction had 6 bases not matched to a gene; V was cut back by 6 bases and J by 7 bases. The V gene's germline CDR1 is MNHNY and CDR2 SVGAGI (reference sequence). The CDR3 is made up of 14 amino acids.

V is TRBV19 and J is TRBJ1-2; 8 positions agree with TRBD1. Germline CDR1 and CDR2: LNHDA and SQIVND (reference sequence). J gave up 4 bases and V 4 bases, and 8 bases lay outside the gene matches. CDR3 size: 15 residues. CDR3 DNA sequence: TGTGCCAGTAGTACATCAGGACAGGGAGGCTATGGCTACACCTTC. The encoded protein is CASSTSGQGGYGYTF.

This clone occurred many times. J is TRBJ1-1 and V is TRBV6-5; unclear D gene. Looked up from germline, CDR1 is MNHEY and CDR2 is SVGAGI. This CDR3 is built from 11 residues. V shed 8 bases and J shed 7 bases, with 11 bases lying between them. Here the CDR3 reads CASGMGSEAFF. Here the CDR3 DNA reads TGTGCCAGCGGAATGGGGAGTGAAGCTTTCTTT.